This passage covers 9 T cell receptor beta chains from one sample sequenced in a study of monozygotic twins with inflammatory bowel disease (dated by TCRdb to between 2018 and 2020). The library was generated by 5' RACE. TCRdb lists the instrument as Illumina HiSeq 2500. TCRdb reprocessed the reads and provides one entry for every CDR3 protein sequence; no DNA is given. This sample's table carries some 99,000 distinct CDR3 sequences. Around 12% of the sample comes from the top ten. The sequencing sample was made of blood. The origin of the receptors is a human donor with ulcerative colitis or Crohn's disease, or a healthy co-twin of an affected twin (not recorded which).

V is TRBV4-1 and J is TRBJ2-1; without DNA, the TCRdb call of TRBD2 cannot be checked. The CDR3 consists of 16 residues. Germline CDR1 reads MGHRA; CDR2 reads YSYEKL. The CDR3 protein is CASSPPGLARYNEQFF.

This chain connects TRBV7-8 to TRBJ1-1; TCRdb outputs TRBD1, but without DNA this stays unchecked. This CDR3 spans 13 amino acids. The germline V gene encodes CDR1 SGHVS and CDR2 FQNEAQ. CDR3 sequence reads: CASTSPGGKIAFF.

V gene TRBV5-1 combines with J gene TRBJ2-5; checking the TCRdb D call of TRBD2 is not possible without DNA. The CDR3 has 16 amino acids. Germline CDR1 SGHRS, CDR2 YFSETQ. CDR3 region: CASSLDALGGGETQYF.

This chain connects TRBV7-2 to TRBJ1-6; the TCRdb call, TRBD1, lacks DNA for checking. The CDR3 runs 14 residues. Germline CDR1 is SGHTA and CDR2 is FQGNSA. CDR3 loop: CASSSTGDGSPLHF. The full variable domain, rest sourced from reference TRBV7-2 and TRBJ1-6, is GAGVSQSPSNKVTEKGKDVELRCDPISGHTALYWYRQSLGQGLEFLIYFQGNSAPDKSGLPSDRFSAERTGGSVSTLTIQRTQQEDSAVYLCASSSTGDGSPLHFGNGTRLTVT.

V usage is TRBV6-2 or TRBV6-3 and J usage is TRBJ1-2; without DNA, the TCRdb call of TRBD1 cannot be checked. The germline CDR1 and CDR2 sequences are MNHEY and SVGEGT. The CDR3 is 15 residues long. CDR3: CASSYIPGLNYGYTF.

This chain uses TRBV29-1 with TRBJ2-1; TCRdb gives TRBD2 as the D gene, but with no DNA this cannot be confirmed. CDR1 SQVTM and CDR2 ANQGSEA come from the germline V gene. The CDR3 totals 13 residues. The CDR3 is CSAGAGVDNEQFF.

CDR3 residues: CATEGSGRAVSYNEQFF. The chain joins TRBV24-1 to TRBJ2-1; TCRdb's D call, TRBD2, is unchecked because there is no DNA. Germline CDR1 is KGHDR and CDR2 is SFDVKD. The CDR3 contains 17 residues.

J is TRBJ2-7 and V is TRBV19; lacking DNA, the TRBD2 call made by TCRdb goes unchecked. The CDR3 runs 15 residues. Germline assignment: CDR1 LNHDA and CDR2 SQIVND (reference sequence). CDR3 residues: CASSTLAGGPYEQYF.

The V gene is TRBV10-3, the J gene TRBJ1-2. This CDR3 has 13 residues. From germline, CDR1 is ENHRY and CDR2 SYGVKD. CDR3 sequence reads: CAISEPTGYGYTF.